This T cell receptor (beta chain) was observed in a study of siplizumab effects on memory and regulatory T cells. Repertoires were generated with immunoSEQ multiplex PCR, while TCRdb's copy carries only in-frame clones and drops some. The sample shows 100,000 or so clones, about 93% of them seen only once. Study-wide results and caveats: Mappable CD4+ clones that were alloreactive averaged about 63% Treg-derived with siplizumab versus around 25% in controls.

Germline CDR1 and CDR2: ENHRY and SYGVKD. The CDR3 has 15 amino acids. V lost 2 bases and J lost 0; bases outside the gene matches: 4. Worth noting for this clone: The antigen is unknown.

The chain recombines TRBV10-3 with TRBJ2-7; 7 bases map to TRBD2. The TCR originated in a human donor in good health. The sequenced sample consisted of non-Treg CD4+ T cells sorted from blood. The CDR3 region has the DNA TGTGCCATCAGTGAGGAGGGCGGGAGCTCCTACGAGCAGTACTTC. Translation gives CAISEEGGSSYEQYF.